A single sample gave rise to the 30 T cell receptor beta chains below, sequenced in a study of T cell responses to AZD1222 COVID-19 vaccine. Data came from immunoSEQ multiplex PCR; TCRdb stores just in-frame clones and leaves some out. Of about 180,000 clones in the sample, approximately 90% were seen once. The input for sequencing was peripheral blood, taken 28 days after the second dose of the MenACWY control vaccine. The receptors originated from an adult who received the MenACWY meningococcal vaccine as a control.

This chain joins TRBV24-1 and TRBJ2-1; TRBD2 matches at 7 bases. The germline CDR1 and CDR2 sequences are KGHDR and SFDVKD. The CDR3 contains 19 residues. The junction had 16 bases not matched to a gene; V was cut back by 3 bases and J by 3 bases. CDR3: CATSDPRAGISLSYNEQFF. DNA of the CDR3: TGTGCCACCAGTGATCCCAGAGCGGGAATATCTCTGAGCTACAATGAGCAGTTCTTC.

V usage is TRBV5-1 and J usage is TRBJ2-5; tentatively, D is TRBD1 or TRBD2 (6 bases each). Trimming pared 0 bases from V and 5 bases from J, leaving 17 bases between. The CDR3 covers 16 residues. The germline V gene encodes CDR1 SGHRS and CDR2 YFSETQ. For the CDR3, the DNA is TGCGCCAGCAGCTTGGAGGGGGGTCGAAATGTGGAGACCCAGTACTTC. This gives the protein CASSLEGGRNVETQYF.

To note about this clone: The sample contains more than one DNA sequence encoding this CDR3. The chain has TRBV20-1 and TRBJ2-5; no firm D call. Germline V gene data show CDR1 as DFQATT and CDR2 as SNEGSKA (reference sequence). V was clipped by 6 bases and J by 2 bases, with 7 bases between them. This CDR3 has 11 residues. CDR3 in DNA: TGCAGTGCATTGCGGCAAGAGACCCAGTACTTC. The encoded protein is CSALRQETQYF.

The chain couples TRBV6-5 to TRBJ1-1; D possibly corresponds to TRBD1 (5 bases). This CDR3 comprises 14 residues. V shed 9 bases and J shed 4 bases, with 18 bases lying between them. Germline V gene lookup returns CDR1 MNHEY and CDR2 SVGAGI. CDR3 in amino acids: CASLRQGRATEAFF. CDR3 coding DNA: TGTGCCAGTCTAAGGCAGGGACGGGCCACTGAAGCTTTCTTT.

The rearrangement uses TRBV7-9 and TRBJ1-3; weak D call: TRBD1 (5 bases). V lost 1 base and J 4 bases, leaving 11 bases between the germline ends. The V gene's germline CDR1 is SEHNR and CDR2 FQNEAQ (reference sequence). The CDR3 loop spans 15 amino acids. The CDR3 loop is CASSLGDSSGNTIYF. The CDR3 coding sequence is TGTGCCAGCAGCTTAGGGGACTCTTCCGGAAACACCATATATTTT. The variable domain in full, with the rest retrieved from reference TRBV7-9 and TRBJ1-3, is DTGVSQNPRHKITKRGQNVTFRCDPISEHNRLYWYRQTLGQGPEFLTYFQNEAQLEKSRLLSDRFSAERPKGSFSTLEIQRTEQGDSAMYLCASSLGDSSGNTIYFGEGSWLTVV.

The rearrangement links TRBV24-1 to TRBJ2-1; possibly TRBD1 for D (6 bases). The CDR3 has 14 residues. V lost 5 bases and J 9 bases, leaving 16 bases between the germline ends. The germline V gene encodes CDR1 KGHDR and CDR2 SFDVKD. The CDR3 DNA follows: TGTGCCACCAGTGTTCCCATAGACAGGAGTGAGCAGTTCTTC. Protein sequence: CATSVPIDRSEQFF.

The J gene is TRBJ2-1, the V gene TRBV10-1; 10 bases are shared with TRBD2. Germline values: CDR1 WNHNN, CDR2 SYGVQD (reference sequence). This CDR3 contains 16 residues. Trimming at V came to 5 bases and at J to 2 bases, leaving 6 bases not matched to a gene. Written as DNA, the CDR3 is TGCGCCAGCAGTACGACTAGCGGGCTTCCCTACAATGAGCAGTTCTTC. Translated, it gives CASSTTSGLPYNEQFF.

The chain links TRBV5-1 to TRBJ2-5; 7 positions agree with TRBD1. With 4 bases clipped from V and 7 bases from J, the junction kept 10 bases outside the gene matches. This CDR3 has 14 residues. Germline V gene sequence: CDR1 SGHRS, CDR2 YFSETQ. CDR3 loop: CASSETGEIGTQYF. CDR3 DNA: TGCGCCAGCAGCGAAACAGGGGAAATTGGGACCCAGTACTTC.

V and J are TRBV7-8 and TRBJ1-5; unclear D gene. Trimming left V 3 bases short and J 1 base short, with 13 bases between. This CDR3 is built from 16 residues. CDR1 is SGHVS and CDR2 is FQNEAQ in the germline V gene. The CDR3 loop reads CASSFSGVASNQPQHF. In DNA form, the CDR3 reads TGTGCCAGCAGCTTCTCAGGAGTAGCGAGCAATCAGCCCCAGCATTTT.

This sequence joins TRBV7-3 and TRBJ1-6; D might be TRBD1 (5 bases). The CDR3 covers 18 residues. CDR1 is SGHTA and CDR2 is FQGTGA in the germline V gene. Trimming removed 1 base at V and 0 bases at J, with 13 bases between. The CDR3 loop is CASSLKGPIGSYNSPLHF. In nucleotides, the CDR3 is TGTGCCAGCAGCTTAAAGGGGCCGATAGGCTCCTATAATTCACCCCTCCACTTT.

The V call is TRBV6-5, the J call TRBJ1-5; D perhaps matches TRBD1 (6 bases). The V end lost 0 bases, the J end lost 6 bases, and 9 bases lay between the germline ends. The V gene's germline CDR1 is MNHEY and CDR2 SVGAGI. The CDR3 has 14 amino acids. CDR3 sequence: CASSYSGGIQPQHF. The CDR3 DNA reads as TGTGCCAGCAGTTACTCAGGGGGGATTCAGCCCCAGCATTTT.

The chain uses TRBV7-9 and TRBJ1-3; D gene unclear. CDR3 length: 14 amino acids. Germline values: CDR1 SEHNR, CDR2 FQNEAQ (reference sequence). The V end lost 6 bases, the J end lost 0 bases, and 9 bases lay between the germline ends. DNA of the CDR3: TGTGCCAGCAGACCGGGTTACTCTGGAAACACCATATATTTT. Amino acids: CASRPGYSGNTIYF.

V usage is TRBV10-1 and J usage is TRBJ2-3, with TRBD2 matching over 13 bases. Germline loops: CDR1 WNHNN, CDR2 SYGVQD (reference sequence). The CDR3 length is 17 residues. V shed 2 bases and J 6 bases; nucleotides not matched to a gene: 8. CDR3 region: CASSEELGLAGWDTQYF. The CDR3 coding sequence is TGCGCCAGCAGTGAGGAATTGGGACTAGCGGGATGGGATACGCAGTATTTT.

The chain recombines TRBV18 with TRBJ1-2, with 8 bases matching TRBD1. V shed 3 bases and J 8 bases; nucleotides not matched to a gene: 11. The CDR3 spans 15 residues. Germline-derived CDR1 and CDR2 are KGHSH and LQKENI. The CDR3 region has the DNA TGTGCCAGCTCACCGACCGGACAGGGAGAGTGGGGCTACACCTTC. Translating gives CASSPTGQGEWGYTF.

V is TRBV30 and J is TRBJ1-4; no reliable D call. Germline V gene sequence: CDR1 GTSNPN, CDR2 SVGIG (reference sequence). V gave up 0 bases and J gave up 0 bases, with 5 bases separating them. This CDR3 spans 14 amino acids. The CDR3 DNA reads TGTGCCTGGAGTGTAAGTTCAACTAATGAAAAACTGTTTTTT. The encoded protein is CAWSVSSTNEKLFF.

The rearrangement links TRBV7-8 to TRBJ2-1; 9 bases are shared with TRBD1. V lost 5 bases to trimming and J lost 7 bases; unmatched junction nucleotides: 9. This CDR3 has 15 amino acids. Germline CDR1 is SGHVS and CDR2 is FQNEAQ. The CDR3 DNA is TGTGCCAGCAGCCGAGATACAGGGGGCTTTAATGAGCAGTTCTTC. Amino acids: CASSRDTGGFNEQFF.

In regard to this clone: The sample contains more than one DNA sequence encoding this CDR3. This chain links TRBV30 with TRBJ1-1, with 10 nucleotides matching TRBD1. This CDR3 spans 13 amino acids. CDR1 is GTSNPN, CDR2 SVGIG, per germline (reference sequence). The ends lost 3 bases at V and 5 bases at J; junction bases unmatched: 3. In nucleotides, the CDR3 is TGTGCCTGGAGCGGACAGGGGGGGACTGAAGCTTTCTTT. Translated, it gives CAWSGQGGTEAFF.

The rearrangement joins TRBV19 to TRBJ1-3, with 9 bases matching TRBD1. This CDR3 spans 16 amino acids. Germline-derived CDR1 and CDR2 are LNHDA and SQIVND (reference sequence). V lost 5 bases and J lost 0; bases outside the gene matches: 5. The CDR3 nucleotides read TGTGCCAGTAGTGCCACGACAGGGGGCTCTGGAAACACCATATATTTT. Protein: CASSATTGGSGNTIYF.

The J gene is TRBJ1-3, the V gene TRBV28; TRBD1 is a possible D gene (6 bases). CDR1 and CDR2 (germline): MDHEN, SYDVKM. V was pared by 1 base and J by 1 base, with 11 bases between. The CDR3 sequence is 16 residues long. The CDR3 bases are TGTGCCAGCAGTTTATTGGCAGGGGCATCTGGAAACACCATATATTTT. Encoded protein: CASSLLAGASGNTIYF.

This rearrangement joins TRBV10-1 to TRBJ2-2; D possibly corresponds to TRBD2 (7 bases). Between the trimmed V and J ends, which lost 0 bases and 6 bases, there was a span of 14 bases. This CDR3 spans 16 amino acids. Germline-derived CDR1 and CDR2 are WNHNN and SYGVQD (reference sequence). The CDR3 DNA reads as TGCGCCAGCAGTGAGTCGCTAACAGGGAGGGCCGGGGAGCTGTTTTTT. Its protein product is CASSESLTGRAGELFF.

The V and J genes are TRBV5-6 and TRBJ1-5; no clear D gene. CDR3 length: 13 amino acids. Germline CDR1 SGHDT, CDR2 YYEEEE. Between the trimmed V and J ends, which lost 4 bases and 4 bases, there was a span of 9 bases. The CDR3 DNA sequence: TGTGCCAGCAGCCTAGGGAGAAATCAGCCCCAGCATTTT. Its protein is CASSLGRNQPQHF.

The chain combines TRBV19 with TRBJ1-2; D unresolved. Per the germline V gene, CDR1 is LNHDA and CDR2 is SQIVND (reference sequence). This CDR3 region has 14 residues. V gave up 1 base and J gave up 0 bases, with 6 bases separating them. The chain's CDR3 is CASSIGASNYGYTF. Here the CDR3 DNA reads TGTGCCAGTAGTATAGGGGCTTCTAACTATGGCTACACCTTC.

In DNA, the CDR3 is TGTGCCAGCTCACCGGGACAGACTAATGAGCAGTTCTTC. Protein: CASSPGQTNEQFF. The chain is built from TRBV18 and TRBJ2-1; TRBD1 matches 7 bases. Germline loops: CDR1 KGHSH, CDR2 LQKENI. Trimming at V came to 3 bases and at J to 7 bases, leaving 3 bases not matched to a gene. CDR3 size: 13 residues.

As DNA, the CDR3 is TGTGCCAGCAGCTTAGTCCGGGGGACGAACACCGGGGAGCTGTTTTTT. It specifies CASSLVRGTNTGELFF. The chain employs TRBV11-2 and TRBJ2-2; possible D gene TRBD2, 6 bases. Looked up from germline, CDR1 is SGHAT and CDR2 is FQNNGV. The CDR3 contains 16 residues. Between the trimmed V and J ends, which lost 1 base and 0 bases, there was a span of 9 bases.

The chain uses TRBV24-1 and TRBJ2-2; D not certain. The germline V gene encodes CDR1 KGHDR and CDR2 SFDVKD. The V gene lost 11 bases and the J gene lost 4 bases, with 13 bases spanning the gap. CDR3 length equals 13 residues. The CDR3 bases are TGTGCCATATCCACTGGTCCCACCGGGGAGCTGTTTTTT. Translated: CAISTGPTGELFF.

In DNA form, the CDR3 reads TGTGCCAGTAGCGATCAGTACTCTGGAAACACCATATATTTT. Its translation is CASSDQYSGNTIYF. The rearrangement joins TRBV19 to TRBJ1-3; D remains unclear. The CDR3 is made up of 14 amino acids. The V gene's germline CDR1 is LNHDA and CDR2 SQIVND (reference sequence). V was trimmed by 6 bases and J by 0 bases, leaving 9 bases between them.

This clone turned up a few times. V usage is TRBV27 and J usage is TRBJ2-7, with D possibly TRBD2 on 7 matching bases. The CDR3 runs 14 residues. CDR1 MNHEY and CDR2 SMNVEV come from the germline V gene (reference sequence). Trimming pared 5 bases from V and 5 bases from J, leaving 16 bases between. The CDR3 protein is CASSLRRGGNEQYF. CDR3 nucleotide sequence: TGTGCCAGCAGTCTCCGCAGGGGAGGGAACGAGCAGTACTTC.

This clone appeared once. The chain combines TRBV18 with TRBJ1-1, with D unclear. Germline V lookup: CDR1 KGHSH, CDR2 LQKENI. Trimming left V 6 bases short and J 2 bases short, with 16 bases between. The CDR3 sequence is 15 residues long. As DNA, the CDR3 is TGTGCCAGCTCCCCCGGGTTGGAGGCAAACACTGAAGCTTTCTTT. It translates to CASSPGLEANTEAFF.

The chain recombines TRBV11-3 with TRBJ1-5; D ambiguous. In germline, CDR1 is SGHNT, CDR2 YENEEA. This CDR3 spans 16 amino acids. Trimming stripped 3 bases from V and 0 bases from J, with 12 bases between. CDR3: CASSFGSAYSNQPQHF. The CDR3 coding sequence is TGTGCCAGCAGCTTTGGTTCAGCTTATAGCAATCAGCCCCAGCATTTT.

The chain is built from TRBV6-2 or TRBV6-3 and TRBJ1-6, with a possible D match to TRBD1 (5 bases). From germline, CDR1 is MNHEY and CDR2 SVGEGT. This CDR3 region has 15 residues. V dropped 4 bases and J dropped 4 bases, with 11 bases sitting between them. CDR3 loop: CASSSAGTYNSPLHF. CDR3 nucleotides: TGTGCCAGCAGTTCAGCCGGGACGTATAATTCACCCCTCCACTTT.